This T cell receptor (beta chain) is drawn from a study of T-cell reconstitution after alpha-beta-depleted transplantation in children. A TCRbeta library incorporating unique molecular identifiers was prepared. Using its own MiXCR run on the PCR reads, TCRdb lists one record per CDR3 protein. The sample gives around 530,000 distinct CDR3 sequences, roughly 33% of which show up once; 2% to 2.5% is in the top ten. This CDR3 is built from 13 residues. The V and J ends lost 0 bases and 9 bases respectively, with 9 bases between them. Germline V CDR1 and CDR2: LNHNV, YYDKDF (reference sequence). This specimen consisted of PBMCs from the stem cell graft donor, obtained from the stem cell graft. The chain employs TRBV15 and TRBJ2-1; no reliable D call. The sequence was obtained from a human donor who donated a stem cell graft to a child with aplastic anemia. The CDR3 DNA reads as TGTGCCACCAGCAGAGATCTCTCAAGTGAGCAGTTCTTC. Translation gives CATSRDLSSEQFF.